A single T cell receptor beta chain is shown here with its context. These data are taken from a study of OX40 agonist ivuxolimab in advanced cancers. Overall study: The group had a mean age of around 60 years, ranged from about 23 to 85, and was 75% to 85% male.

Some clones are missing from TCRdb's copy, which holds only in-frame ones; the method was immunoSEQ multiplex PCR. Of 25,000 or so clones in the sample, roughly 88% were seen once. Deletions cut 1 base from V and 1 base from J, with 9 bases between. The CDR3 has 15 amino acids. The germline V gene has CDR1 SGHRS and CDR2 YFSETQ. Sequenced here: CD4+ or CD8+ T cells sorted from blood, sampled in a trial of the OX40 agonist ivuxolimab. The V call is TRBV5-1, the J call TRBJ2-1; possible D gene TRBD1, 6 bases. This sequence originates from an adult with an advanced solid tumor such as melanoma, head and neck, liver or kidney cancer. The CDR3 DNA sequence: TGCGCCAGCAGCTTGCAGGGGTATTCCTACAATGAGCAGTTCTTC. Translation gives CASSLQGYSYNEQFF.